This TCR beta chain was sequenced during a study of blood T cell repertoires in COVID-19. Study at large: The United States, Italy and Spain were the sources of the acute and convalescent COVID-19 samples.

Source study methods: Using reference gene primer amplification, nucleated cell counts were estimated. This table comes from immunoSEQ multiplex PCR, and its TCRdb copy is limited to in-frame clones, with some not included. For V, J and clone size, that table is used; D and trimming come from the DNA. The sample includes some 73,000 clones, 77% of them seen just once. CDR3 length: 15 residues. V shed 6 bases and J shed 2 bases, with 15 bases lying between them. CDR1 and CDR2 from the germline V gene are SNHLY and FYNNEI. The V and J genes are TRBV2 and TRBJ2-3; possible D gene TRBD2, 6 bases. The sequencing sample was made of peripheral blood. This TCR was recovered from a man between 70 and 80 years old with COVID-19, enrolled during active disease. The DNA of the CDR3 is TGTGCCAGCAGGAGGGTAAGCGGGCCCACAGATACGCAGTATTTT. This gives the protein CASRRVSGPTDTQYF.